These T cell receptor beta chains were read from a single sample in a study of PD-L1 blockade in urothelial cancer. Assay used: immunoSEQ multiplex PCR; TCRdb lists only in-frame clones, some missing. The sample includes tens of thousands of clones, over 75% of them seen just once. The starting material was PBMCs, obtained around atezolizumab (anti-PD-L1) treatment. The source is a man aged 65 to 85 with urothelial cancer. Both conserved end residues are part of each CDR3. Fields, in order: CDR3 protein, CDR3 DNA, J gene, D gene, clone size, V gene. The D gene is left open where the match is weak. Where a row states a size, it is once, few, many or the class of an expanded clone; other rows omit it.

cdr3_aa: CAWRPGHNQPQHF
cdr3_nt: TGTGCCTGGAGGCCCGGACATAATCAGCCCCAGCATTTT
j_call: TRBJ1-5
d_call: NA
clone_size: NA
v_call: TRBV30

cdr3_aa: CAWSLEGGNSPLHF
cdr3_nt: TGTGCCTGGAGTTTAGAGGGAGGTAATTCACCCCTCCACTTT
j_call: TRBJ1-6
d_call: NA
clone_size: NA
v_call: TRBV30

cdr3_aa: CAWRGLAGTGELFF
cdr3_nt: TGTGCCTGGAGAGGTCTAGCGGGCACCGGGGAGCTGTTTTTT
j_call: TRBJ2-2
d_call: TRBD2
clone_size: NA
v_call: TRBV30

cdr3_aa: CASSPQQGNTEAFF
cdr3_nt: TGTGCCAGCTCACCGCAACAGGGGAACACTGAAGCTTTCTTT
j_call: TRBJ1-1
d_call: NA
clone_size: NA
v_call: TRBV18

cdr3_aa: CASSLPLTGTEAFF
cdr3_nt: TGCGCCAGCAGCTTGCCCCTTACGGGCACTGAAGCTTTCTTT
j_call: TRBJ1-1
d_call: NA
clone_size: NA
v_call: TRBV5-1

cdr3_aa: CASSPERWASPTGELFF
cdr3_nt: TGTGCCAGCAGCCCCGAGCGGTGGGCATCTCCAACGGGGGAGCTGTTTTTT
j_call: TRBJ2-2
d_call: NA
clone_size: NA
v_call: TRBV7-8

cdr3_aa: CASSPRSGGADTQYF
cdr3_nt: TGTGCCAGCTCACCACGTTCAGGGGGCGCAGATACGCAGTATTTT
j_call: TRBJ2-3
d_call: TRBD1
clone_size: NA
v_call: TRBV18

cdr3_aa: CSAMTGNQPQHF
cdr3_nt: TGCAGCGCTATGACAGGAAATCAGCCCCAGCATTTT
j_call: TRBJ1-5
d_call: NA
clone_size: once
v_call: TRBV29-1

cdr3_aa: CASSVDFHTEAFF
cdr3_nt: TGTGCCAGCAGCGTAGACTTCCACACTGAAGCTTTCTTT
j_call: TRBJ1-1
d_call: NA
clone_size: few
v_call: TRBV9

cdr3_aa: CASRPDTEELSFF
cdr3_nt: TGTGCCAGCAGACCAGACACGGAGGAATTGTCCTTCTTC
j_call: TRBJ2-1
d_call: NA
clone_size: NA
v_call: TRBV7-9

cdr3_aa: CAWMGGGTGNTIYF
cdr3_nt: TGTGCCTGGATGGGGGGGGGTACTGGAAACACCATATATTTT
j_call: TRBJ1-3
d_call: NA
clone_size: NA
v_call: TRBV30

cdr3_aa: CASSLRDEAFF
cdr3_nt: TGTGCCAGCAGCTTGAGGGATGAAGCTTTCTTT
j_call: TRBJ1-1
d_call: NA
clone_size: few
v_call: TRBV11-2